A single sample is the source of the 12 T cell receptor beta chains below, sequenced in a study of T cell responses to AZD1222 COVID-19 vaccine. Clones were read by immunoSEQ multiplex PCR, and TCRdb kept only the in-frame ones, dropping some. The repertoire holds 73,000 or so clones, with about 87% as singletons. The sample here was peripheral blood, taken on day 0 of AZD1222 vaccination. The receptors derive from an adult in good health.

This clone showed up just a few times. Here the CDR3 reads CASRQGFRQPQHF. Written as DNA, the CDR3 is TGTGCCAGCCGACAAGGGTTCAGGCAGCCCCAGCATTTT. The V gene is TRBV28, the J gene TRBJ1-5; D remains unclear. Germline V gives CDR1 MDHEN, CDR2 SYDVKM. The CDR3 runs to 13 residues. V lost 8 bases to trimming and J lost 7 bases, with 15 bases between them.

V usage is TRBV6-5 and J usage is TRBJ2-1; 8 bases match TRBD2. The CDR3 length is 14 residues. The J segment lost 5 bases and the V segment lost 7 bases, leaving 7 bases of the junction unmatched. CDR1 and CDR2 (germline): MNHEY, SVGAGI. This chain's CDR3 is CASTLAGLNNEQFF. For the CDR3, the DNA is TGTGCCAGCACTTTAGCGGGGTTAAACAATGAGCAGTTCTTC.

The J gene is TRBJ2-7, the V gene TRBV28; TRBD2 matches at 7 bases. The trim removed 7 bases at V and 0 bases at J, leaving 3 bases unmatched. Germline V CDR1 and CDR2: MDHEN, SYDVKM. CDR3 length equals 13 residues. The CDR3 nucleotides read TGTGCCAGCATGGGGGGGAACTCCTACGAGCAGTACTTC. Translated: CASMGGNSYEQYF. Filled out from reference TRBV28 and TRBJ2-7, the complete variable domain reads DVKVTQSSRYLVKRTGEKVFLECVQDMDHENMFWYRQDPGLGLRLIYFSYDVKMKEKGDIPEGYSVSREKKERFSLILESASTNQTSMYLCASMGGNSYEQYFGPGTRLTVT.

The chain couples TRBV7-9 to TRBJ2-7; 12 bases are shared with TRBD1. J lost 7 bases, V lost 2 bases, and 6 bases had no gene match. CDR1 SEHNR and CDR2 FQNEAQ come from the germline V gene (reference sequence). CDR3 length equals 15 residues. This chain's CDR3 is CASSLLGQGAGEQYF. The CDR3 DNA follows: TGTGCCAGCAGCTTATTGGGACAGGGGGCTGGAGAGCAGTACTTC.

This clone was found once. The chain's CDR3 is CASSSSGRDINEQFF. The DNA for the CDR3 is TGCGCCAGCAGCTCTAGCGGGAGGGATATCAATGAGCAGTTCTTC. The chain joins TRBV5-1 to TRBJ2-1, with 12 positions matching TRBD2. Trimming removed 3 bases from V and 6 bases from J; junction bases left unmatched: 4. The CDR3 spans 15 residues. Germline CDR1 is SGHRS and CDR2 is YFSETQ.

The chain couples TRBV12-3 or TRBV12-4 to TRBJ1-5, with D possibly matching TRBD1 (6 bases). CDR3 size: 12 residues. Trimming took off 5 bases at V and 15 bases at J, with 17 bases between the two ends. The CDR3 region is CASSPKGGGLHF. The CDR3 DNA is TGTGCCAGCAGTCCGAAAGGGGGGGGTCTGCATTTT.

This clone was counted a few times. V usage is TRBV5-5 and J usage is TRBJ1-1; D uncertain. There are 13 residues in the CDR3. CDR1 SGHKS and CDR2 YYEKEE come from the germline V gene (reference sequence). The V gene lost 0 bases and the J gene lost 2 bases, with 5 bases spanning the gap. As DNA, the CDR3 is TGTGCCAGCAGCTTGGAGGGAAACACTGAAGCTTTCTTT. This sequence encodes CASSLEGNTEAFF. Complete variable domain (other parts from reference TRBV5-5 and TRBJ1-1): DAGVTQSPTHLIKTRGQQVTLRCSPISGHKSVSWYQQVLGQGPQFIFQYYEKEERGRGNFPDRFSARQFPNYSSELNVNALLLGDSALYLCASSLEGNTEAFFGQGTRLTVV.

This clone was picked up a small number of times. The genes are TRBV6-5 and TRBJ1-1; no clear D gene. Germline V gives CDR1 MNHEY, CDR2 SVGAGI. Trimming took 4 bases from V and 5 from J, leaving 2 bases between them. The CDR3 has 10 residues. DNA of the CDR3: TGTGCCAGCAGTTGGACTGAAGCTTTCTTT. Its protein is CASSWTEAFF.

This chain connects TRBV7-2 to TRBJ1-4; weak D call: TRBD1 (5 bases). Deletions cut 4 bases from V and 5 bases from J, with 14 bases between. Germline loops: CDR1 SGHTA, CDR2 FQGNSA. This CDR3 spans 15 amino acids. The CDR3 region is CASSWGSTGNEKLFF. The CDR3 nucleotides are TGTGCCAGCAGCTGGGGGTCCACGGGGAATGAAAAACTGTTTTTT.

This chain joins TRBV19 and TRBJ2-7; 10 bases line up with TRBD2. The CDR3 is 14 residues long. CDR1 LNHDA and CDR2 SQIVND come from the germline V gene (reference sequence). J was trimmed by 3 bases and V by 5 bases; bases with no gene match: 4. The CDR3 region is CASSPRLAGYEQYF. The DNA for the CDR3 is TGTGCCAGTAGTCCTCGACTAGCGGGCTACGAGCAGTACTTC.

The rearrangement joins TRBV5-6 to TRBJ2-3; TRBD2 matches at 8 bases. J lost 4 bases, V lost 4 bases, and 5 bases had no gene match. CDR1 and CDR2 from the germline V gene are SGHDT and YYEEEE. This CDR3 region has 14 residues. Here the CDR3 DNA reads TGTGCCAGCAGCGTTCCGGGGGGGGCAGATACGCAGTATTTT. Translated, it gives CASSVPGGADTQYF.

The rearrangement joins TRBV19 to TRBJ1-2; D not resolved. There are 13 residues in the CDR3. Germline V CDR1 and CDR2: LNHDA, SQIVND (reference sequence). Trimming took off 3 bases at V and 1 base at J, with 6 bases between the two ends. The CDR3 bases are TGTGCCAGTAGTATGGGCAGTAACTATGGCTACACCTTC. Translated, it gives CASSMGSNYGYTF.